This is a list of T cell receptor beta chains from one sample in a study of OX40 agonist ivuxolimab in advanced cancers. Produced via immunoSEQ multiplex PCR; TCRdb's table is partial and in-frame only. The sample shows 25,000 to 35,000 clones, approximately 88% of them seen only once. The material was CD4+ or CD8+ T cells sorted from blood, obtained in a trial of the OX40 agonist ivuxolimab. These receptors all come from an adult with an advanced solid tumor such as melanoma, head and neck, liver or kidney cancer. Each CDR3 is given with its conserved first and last residue. Each record gives: J gene, CDR3 length, clone size, D gene, V gene, CDR3 protein, CDR3 DNA. A D gene is named only where the DNA matches it firmly. A row's size may be missing; if present it is once, few, many or a size class.

TRBJ2-7	15	-	TRBD2	TRBV27	CASSLALAVTYEQYF	TGTGCCAGCAGTTTAGCGCTAGCGGTTACCTACGAGCAGTACTTC
TRBJ2-1	15	-	-	TRBV6-1	CASSGPPGQGGEQFF	TGTGCCAGCAGTGGACCCCCGGGACAAGGGGGTGAGCAGTTCTTC
TRBJ2-7	14	-	TRBD1	TRBV19	CASSLPGQGYEQYF	TGTGCCAGTAGTCTCCCGGGACAGGGCTACGAGCAGTACTTC
TRBJ2-3	14	-	-	TRBV14	CASSPGPQTDTQYF	TGTGCCAGCAGCCCCGGGCCTCAGACAGATACGCAGTATTTT
TRBJ2-3	16	once	TRBD2	TRBV7-9	CASSYPPAGEADTQYF	TGTGCCAGCAGCTACCCCCCAGCGGGAGAGGCAGATACGCAGTATTTT
TRBJ1-4	17	-	TRBD1	TRBV5-1	CASSLDSGQTTNEKLFF	TGCGCCAGCAGCTTGGACTCGGGACAGACAACTAATGAAAAACTGTTTTTT
TRBJ1-1	14	-	-	TRBV7-6	CASSLVVENTEAFF	TGTGCCAGCAGCTTAGTTGTTGAGAACACTGAAGCTTTCTTT
TRBJ2-7	12	-	TRBD2	TRBV9	CASGGGTHEQYF	TGTGCCAGCGGCGGGGGGACCCACGAGCAGTACTTC
TRBJ2-6	16	-	TRBD1	TRBV7-6	CASSHTGGTGANVLTF	TGTGCCAGCAGCCATACAGGGGGCACTGGGGCCAACGTCCTGACTTTC
TRBJ2-5	13	-	-	TRBV5-1	CASSLSLQETQYF	TGCGCCAGCAGCTTAAGCCTGCAAGAGACCCAGTACTTC
TRBJ2-1	17	-	TRBD2	TRBV4-2	CASSLLGGKATISEQFF	TGTGCCAGCAGCCTCCTGGGAGGGAAGGCGACAATTAGTGAGCAGTTCTTC
TRBJ1-2	14	-	-	TRBV28	CASSLSDSLHGYTF	TGTGCCAGCAGTTTATCGGACAGCCTGCATGGCTACACCTTC
TRBJ1-4	16	-	TRBD1	TRBV6-5	CASSYSYRGGNEKLFF	TGTGCCAGCAGTTACTCCTACAGGGGGGGTAATGAAAAACTGTTTTTT
TRBJ2-7	15	-	TRBD1	TRBV30	CAWSSNQGAQYEQYF	TGTGCCTGGAGTTCAAACCAGGGGGCGCAATACGAGCAGTACTTC
TRBJ1-1	13	once	-	TRBV28	CATLGGWDTEAFF	TGTGCCACCCTGGGGGGATGGGACACTGAAGCTTTCTTT
TRBJ2-2	17	-	-	TRBV7-8	CASSPRGIETNTGELFF	TGTGCCAGCAGCCCGAGGGGCATTGAAACGAACACCGGGGAGCTGTTTTTT
TRBJ2-1	16	-	TRBD2	TRBV4-2	CASSQEERGEVDEQFF	TGTGCCAGCAGCCAAGAGGAGCGGGGGGAGGTCGATGAGCAGTTCTTC
TRBJ2-1	15	-	TRBD1	TRBV29-1	CSVEGTQGAYNEQFF	TGCAGCGTTGAAGGGACACAGGGGGCGTACAATGAGCAGTTCTTC
TRBJ2-3	15	-	-	TRBV5-1	CASSLAGTITDTQYF	TGCGCCAGCAGCTTGGCCGGGACCATCACAGATACGCAGTATTTT
TRBJ2-2	14	-	-	TRBV10-3	CAISVAGDTGELFF	TGTGCCATCAGTGTGGCAGGGGACACCGGGGAGCTGTTTTTT
TRBJ2-7	14	-	-	TRBV28	CASSLGQGGYEQYF	TGTGCCAGCAGTTTGGGTCAGGGCGGGTACGAGCAGTACTTC
TRBJ1-5	14	-	-	TRBV19	CASSMSSHNQPQHF	TGTGCCAGTAGTATGAGCAGCCACAATCAGCCCCAGCATTTT
TRBJ1-2	14	-	TRBD1	TRBV10-3	CAISGTGANYGYTF	TGTGCCATCAGCGGGACAGGAGCCAACTATGGCTACACCTTC
TRBJ2-1	15	-	-	TRBV5-6	CASSGGLWDTLEQFF	TGTGCCAGCAGCGGGGGGCTGTGGGACACCTTGGAGCAGTTCTTC
TRBJ2-3	14	-	-	TRBV6-5	CASRLRLGRDTQYF	TGTGCCAGCAGGCTCAGACTAGGGAGAGATACGCAGTATTTT
TRBJ2-2	17	-	TRBD2	TRBV18	CASSHQLAGDNTGELFF	TGTGCCAGCTCCCACCAACTAGCGGGAGATAACACCGGGGAGCTGTTTTTT
TRBJ2-3	15	-	-	TRBV6-1	CASSSRSPTADTQYF	TGTGCCAGCAGTTCCCGGAGTCCTACGGCAGATACGCAGTATTTT
TRBJ2-1	14	-	-	TRBV9	CASSVVGGYNEQFF	TGTGCCAGCAGCGTAGTAGGGGGCTACAATGAGCAGTTCTTC
TRBJ2-4	14	-	-	TRBV4-1	CASSPTDGRTFQYF	TGCGCCAGCAGCCCCACGGATGGGCGGACATTTCAGTACTTC
TRBJ2-7	16	-	TRBD2	TRBV7-2	CASSPYPASGRSEQYF	TGTGCCAGCAGCCCCTACCCGGCTAGCGGGAGATCCGAGCAGTACTTC
TRBJ1-5	16	-	-	TRBV27	CASSERTGRTNQPQHF	TGTGCCAGCAGCGAAAGAACGGGACGGACTAATCAGCCCCAGCATTTT
TRBJ2-2	15	-	-	TRBV12-5	CASGLFEGRTGELFF	TGTGCTAGTGGTTTGTTCGAAGGCCGCACCGGGGAGCTGTTTTTT
TRBJ2-7	16	-	-	TRBV4-1	CASSQEGIPPSYEQYF	TGCGCCAGCAGCCAAGAAGGAATCCCACCATCCTACGAGCAGTACTTC
TRBJ2-1	16	once	-	TRBV27	CASSPPGRGRYNEQFF	TGTGCCAGCAGTCCCCCCGGCAGGGGCAGGTACAATGAGCAGTTCTTC
TRBJ2-7	13	-	-	TRBV27	CASSLFSTYEQYF	TGTGCCAGCAGTTTATTCTCGACCTACGAGCAGTACTTC
TRBJ1-2	17	-	-	TRBV14	CASSQEVSRVVNYGYTF	TGTGCCAGCAGCCAAGAAGTGAGCAGGGTGGTAAACTATGGCTACACCTTC
TRBJ2-5	13	-	-	TRBV7-8	CASSPGQQETQYF	TGTGCCAGCAGCCCCGGACAGCAAGAGACCCAGTACTTC
TRBJ1-2	14	-	-	TRBV30	CARQEASSNYGYTF	TGTGCCCGCCAAGAGGCCAGCTCTAACTATGGCTACACCTTC
TRBJ2-1	16	-	-	TRBV2	CASRLTGEIPYNEQFF	TGTGCCAGCAGGTTAACAGGCGAAATCCCATACAATGAGCAGTTCTTC
TRBJ1-1	15	-	-	TRBV4-3	CASSQERRMNTEAFF	TGCGCCAGCAGCCAAGAGCGAAGAATGAACACTGAAGCTTTCTTT
TRBJ2-2	14	-	-	TRBV25-1	CASSESRDTGELFF	TGTGCCAGCAGTGAATCCAGGGACACCGGGGAGCTGTTTTTT
TRBJ1-2	14	-	-	TRBV6-1	CASSEARLGYGYTF	TGTGCCAGCAGTGAAGCGCGGTTAGGCTATGGCTACACCTTC